This T cell receptor (beta chain) was captured in a study of human T cells and chemical hapten exposure. Study outcomes and limitations: Large CDR3 similarity clusters arose significantly more often from expanded TCRs than from controls.

TCRdb re-analysed the RACE reads in MiXCR, keeping a single row per CDR3 protein. The sample consists of 150,000 to 200,000 distinct CDR3 sequences, about 20% of them appearing once. This clonotype was detected a few times. As yet, its antigen is unknown. The time point: patch test 1, 2 weeks after DPC sensitization. Stated treatment: therapeutic diphenylcyclopropenone sensitization with weekly scalp DPC. Researchers sampled blood before each patch test went on. Sample donors consisted of patients with alopecia, aged 18 to 70 years, who were suitable for DPC. The clonotype comes from a woman aged 50 to 60 with alopecia areata. Some clones in this sample may be carry-over from other donors' samples. The sequences come from whole blood, collected in connection with sensitization to the hapten diphenylcyclopropenone (DPC).

The CDR3 nucleotides read TGCGCCAGCAGCTCCGGAGGGGGGCAAACTGAAGCTTTCTTT. Its translation: CASSSGGGQTEAFF. The rearrangement uses TRBV5-1 and TRBJ1-1, with D possibly matching TRBD1 (6 bases). Deletions cut 3 bases from V and 5 bases from J, with 14 bases between. This CDR3 comprises 14 residues. The germline gives CDR1 SGHRS, CDR2 YFSETQ. The entire variable domain, with the rest obtained from reference TRBV5-1 and TRBJ1-1, is as follows: KAGVTQTPRYLIKTRGQQVTLSCSPISGHRSVSWYQQTPGQGLQFLFEYFSETQRNKGNFPGRFSGRQFSNSRSEMNVSTLELGDSALYLCASSSGGGQTEAFFGQGTRLTVV.